These 20 T cell receptor beta chains came from one sample sequenced in a study of T cell responses to AZD1222 COVID-19 vaccine. Method: immunoSEQ multiplex PCR; TCRdb's copy keeps in-frame clones and lacks some. The table includes about 110,000 clones, 88% detected once. The sample here was peripheral blood, taken on day 0 of AZD1222 vaccination. Receptor source: an adult in good health.

J is TRBJ2-7 and V is TRBV23-1; possible D gene TRBD1, 6 bases. Being an ORF, TRBV23-1 has a function that is uncertain. V lost 6 bases to trimming and J lost 4 bases, with 19 bases between them. This CDR3 has 15 residues. DNA for the CDR3: TGCGCCAGCAGACCTTATGCAGGGGTACCTTACGAGCAGTACTTC. Translating gives CASRPYAGVPYEQYF.

The chain combines TRBV2 with TRBJ1-6; the D gene is possibly TRBD1 (5 bases). From germline, CDR1 is SNHLY and CDR2 FYNNEI. V lost 2 bases, J lost 3 bases, and 8 bases lay in between. The CDR3 is 15 amino acids. CDR3 amino acids: CASSEQGNYNSPLHF. CDR3 DNA sequence: TGTGCCAGCAGTGAACAGGGAAACTATAATTCACCCCTCCACTTT. Using reference TRBV2 and TRBJ1-6 for the parts outside the CDR3, the full variable domain is EPEVTQTPSHQVTQMGQEVILRCVPISNHLYFYWYRQILGQKVEFLVSFYNNEISEKSEIFDDQFSVERPDGSNFTLKIRSTKLEDSAMYFCASSEQGNYNSPLHFGNGTRLTVT.

The chain joins TRBV2 to TRBJ1-6; D not resolved. This CDR3 is 13 amino acids long. CDR1 and CDR2 from the germline V gene are SNHLY and FYNNEI. The V gene lost 1 base and the J gene lost 8 bases, with 6 bases spanning the gap. The CDR3 spells CASSEVSYSPLHF. The CDR3 DNA follows: TGTGCCAGCAGTGAAGTCTCCTATTCACCCCTCCACTTT.

V and J are TRBV10-3 and TRBJ2-1; 8 bases are shared with TRBD2. Germline trimming cut 4 bases from V and 5 bases from J; bases unmatched to any gene: 7. Looked up from germline, CDR1 is ENHRY and CDR2 is SYGVKD. This CDR3 region has 15 residues. The CDR3 nucleotides are TGTGCCATCAGTGTGACGGGGGGGCTTAACAATGAGCAGTTCTTC. It encodes CAISVTGGLNNEQFF.

The J gene is TRBJ1-6, the V gene TRBV4-2; 7 bases map to TRBD1. From germline, CDR1 is LGHNA and CDR2 YNFKEQ. The junction had 5 bases not matched to a gene; V was cut back by 0 bases and J by 0 bases. The CDR3 runs to 18 residues. Here the CDR3 DNA reads TGTGCCAGCAGCCAAGAAGCAGGGGGGAACTCCTATAATTCACCCCTCCACTTT. This sequence encodes CASSQEAGGNSYNSPLHF.

This clone was counted a few times. This chain joins TRBV5-1 and TRBJ1-1; perhaps TRBD1 as D (5 bases). The V end was cut by 0 bases, the J end by 7 bases, with 16 bases between. Germline CDR1 is SGHRS and CDR2 is YFSETQ. The CDR3 is 15 amino acids. CDR3 region: CASSLEVTGRSEAFF. The CDR3 coding sequence is TGCGCCAGCAGCTTGGAGGTCACGGGGCGGAGTGAAGCTTTCTTT.

The chain is built from TRBV6-5 and TRBJ1-2; D is perhaps TRBD1 (5 bases). V lost 10 bases, J lost 3 bases, and 12 bases lay in between. Germline values: CDR1 MNHEY, CDR2 SVGAGI. The CDR3 extends over 12 amino acids. CDR3 nucleotides: TGTGCCACCAGGGAGTGGGACTATGGCTACACCTTC. Translating it yields CATREWDYGYTF.

This chain joins TRBV6-1 and TRBJ2-1; D is undetermined. Trimming took 3 bases from V and 6 from J, leaving 12 bases between them. The CDR3 totals 14 residues. In germline, CDR1 is MNHNS, CDR2 SASEGT. The chain's CDR3 is CASSESGQLNEQFF. The CDR3 DNA sequence: TGTGCCAGCAGTGAGTCTGGGCAGCTCAATGAGCAGTTCTTC.

This chain connects TRBV7-9 to TRBJ2-1; TRBD2 matches 7 bases. The V segment lost 4 bases and the J segment 2 bases; nucleotides outside the gene matches: 14. Germline loops: CDR1 SEHNR, CDR2 FQNEAQ (reference sequence). CDR3 length: 18 amino acids. The CDR3, as DNA: TGTGCCAGCAGCTCCAGCCCCATAGGGCGGGGGACCTACAATGAGCAGTTCTTC. Amino acid sequence: CASSSSPIGRGTYNEQFF.

The chain combines TRBV11-3 with TRBJ2-1, with 9 bases lining up with TRBD2. Trimming took 4 bases from V and 10 from J; bases not matched to a gene: 8. This CDR3 region has 14 residues. CDR1 is SGHNT, CDR2 YENEEA, per germline. In DNA, the CDR3 is TGTGCCAGCAGCTCAAATCAGCTAGCGGGGGAGCAGTTCTTC. This gives the protein CASSSNQLAGEQFF.

This chain connects TRBV7-9 to TRBJ1-2; D call uncertain. Trimming took 5 bases from V and 4 from J, leaving 14 bases between them. The germline CDR1 and CDR2 sequences are SEHNR and FQNEAQ (reference sequence). The CDR3 runs to 14 residues. The DNA for the CDR3 is TGTGCCAGCAGCCATGGGATATCCCCCTATGGCTACACCTTC. Translated, it gives CASSHGISPYGYTF.

This sequence joins TRBV29-1 and TRBJ1-1; no definite D call. Trimming removed 1 base at V and 3 bases at J, with 18 bases between. CDR1 and CDR2 from the germline V gene are SQVTM and ANQGSEA. The CDR3 totals 16 residues. CDR3 loop: CSVEARGDSRDTEAFF. The CDR3, as DNA: TGCAGCGTTGAAGCCCGGGGAGACTCTCGCGACACTGAAGCTTTCTTT.

V gene TRBV6-5 combines with J gene TRBJ1-2, with 7 bases matching TRBD1. The CDR3 runs 13 residues. Looked up from germline, CDR1 is MNHEY and CDR2 is SVGAGI. J was trimmed by 8 bases and V by 4 bases; bases with no gene match: 7. For the CDR3, the DNA is TGTGCCAGCAGTTCCCCGGGACAGTGGGGCTACACCTTC. Residues: CASSSPGQWGYTF.

This chain links TRBV6-1 with TRBJ1-2, with TRBD1 matching 8 bases. The V gene end was trimmed by 0 bases and the J gene end by 7 bases; junction bases not matched to a gene: 4. The germline gives CDR1 MNHNS, CDR2 SASEGT. The CDR3 length is 14 residues. The CDR3 sequence is CASSEARDRSGYTF. CDR3 DNA sequence: TGTGCCAGCAGTGAAGCGAGGGACAGGAGTGGCTACACCTTC.

This clone was seen just once. The chain joins TRBV14 to TRBJ2-1, with a weak D call TRBD2 (7 bases). The CDR3 sequence is 17 residues long. CDR1 and CDR2 (germline): SGHDN, FVKESK. Trimming took 0 bases from V and 5 from J, leaving 17 bases between them. The CDR3 here is CASSQDLWGGANNEQFF. The DNA of the CDR3 is TGTGCCAGCAGCCAAGATCTATGGGGGGGGGCTAACAATGAGCAGTTCTTC.

The genes are TRBV28 and TRBJ2-1, with TRBD2 matching 8 bases. The trim removed 2 bases at V and 2 bases at J, leaving 14 bases unmatched. CDR1 and CDR2 from the germline V gene are MDHEN and SYDVKM. CDR3 size: 19 residues. This CDR3 reads CASSLAYSLAGGPYNEQFF. CDR3 nucleotide sequence: TGTGCCAGCAGTTTAGCTTACTCTCTGGCGGGAGGACCCTACAATGAGCAGTTCTTC. The full variable domain, rest sourced from reference TRBV28 and TRBJ2-1, is DVKVTQSSRYLVKRTGEKVFLECVQDMDHENMFWYRQDPGLGLRLIYFSYDVKMKEKGDIPEGYSVSREKKERFSLILESASTNQTSMYLCASSLAYSLAGGPYNEQFFGPGTRLTVL.

The gene calls are TRBV5-8 and TRBJ2-7; 11 bases are a match to TRBD2. The V segment lost 5 bases and the J segment 3 bases; nucleotides outside the gene matches: 4. Germline V gives CDR1 SGHTS, CDR2 YDEGEE. This CDR3 region has 14 residues. CDR3 protein: CASRPSGGIYEQYF. The CDR3 nucleotides are TGTGCCAGCAGACCTAGCGGGGGGATCTACGAGCAGTACTTC.

The genes are TRBV5-1 and TRBJ2-1; 8 bases match TRBD2. J lost 7 bases, V lost 0 bases, and 15 bases had no gene match. This CDR3 region has 18 residues. CDR1 is SGHRS, CDR2 YFSETQ, per germline. CDR3 sequence (DNA): TGCGCCAGCAGCTTGGTAGGGTATGGGGCAGCGGGAGAGAATGAGCAGTTCTTC. Its translation: CASSLVGYGAAGENEQFF.

The chain links TRBV4-2 to TRBJ1-2; tentative D call: TRBD1 (5 bases). Trimming removed 0 bases at V and 7 bases at J, with 9 bases between. Looked up from germline, CDR1 is LGHNA and CDR2 is YNFKEQ. CDR3 length: 13 residues. As DNA, the CDR3 is TGTGCCAGCAGCCAAGATCACGGGGGTGGCTACACCTTC. As protein: CASSQDHGGGYTF.

The V gene is TRBV7-9, the J gene TRBJ1-1; no definite D call. Trimming stripped 6 bases from V and 4 bases from J, with 9 bases between. Germline V gene sequence: CDR1 SEHNR, CDR2 FQNEAQ (reference sequence). The CDR3 loop spans 12 amino acids. In nucleotides, the CDR3 is TGTGCCAGCAGGGGCGGGGTCACTGAAGCTTTCTTT. Its protein is CASRGGVTEAFF.